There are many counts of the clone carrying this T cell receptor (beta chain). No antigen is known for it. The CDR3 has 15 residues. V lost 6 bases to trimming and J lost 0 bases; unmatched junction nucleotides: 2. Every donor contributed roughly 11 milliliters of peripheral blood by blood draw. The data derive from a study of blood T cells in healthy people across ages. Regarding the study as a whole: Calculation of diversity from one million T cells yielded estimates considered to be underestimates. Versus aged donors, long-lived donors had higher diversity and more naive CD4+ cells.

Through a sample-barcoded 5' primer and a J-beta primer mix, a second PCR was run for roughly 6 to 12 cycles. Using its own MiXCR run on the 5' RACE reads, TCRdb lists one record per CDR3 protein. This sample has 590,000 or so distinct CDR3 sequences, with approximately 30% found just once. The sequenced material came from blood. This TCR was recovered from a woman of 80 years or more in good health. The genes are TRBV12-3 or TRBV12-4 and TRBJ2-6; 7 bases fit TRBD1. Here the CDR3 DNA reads TGTGCCAGCAGCAGACAGGGCTCTGGGGCCAACGTCCTGACTTTC. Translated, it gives CASSRQGSGANVLTF.